This passage covers 18 T cell receptor beta chains from one sample sequenced in a study of blood T cell repertoires in COVID-19. Repertoires were generated with immunoSEQ multiplex PCR, while TCRdb's copy carries only in-frame clones and drops some. This table holds over 60,000 clones, about four fifths found once. The sample was peripheral blood. These receptors originate from an elderly woman with acute or convalescent COVID-19.

This clone is a singleton in its sample. The V gene is TRBV5-1, the J gene TRBJ1-4; 7 bases agree with TRBD1. Per the germline V gene, CDR1 is SGHRS and CDR2 is YFSETQ. Losses at the gene ends were 0 bases for V and 0 bases for J; bases not matched to a gene: 8. This CDR3 contains 18 residues. The CDR3 DNA sequence: TGCGCCAGCAGCTTGGGCAGGGGGGCGACCGCAACTAATGAAAAACTGTTTTTT. This codes for CASSLGRGATATNEKLFF.

This rearrangement joins TRBV19 to TRBJ2-7; 10 bases map to TRBD1. Trimming cost V 5 bases and J 6 bases; bases outside gene matches: 16. Per germline, CDR1 LNHDA and CDR2 SQIVND (reference sequence). This CDR3 has 17 amino acids. CDR3 protein: CASSVRPGQGKHGEQYF. For the CDR3, the DNA is TGTGCCAGTAGTGTCCGCCCGGGACAGGGGAAACATGGCGAGCAGTACTTC. Full variable domain (rest looked up from reference TRBV19 and TRBJ2-7): DGGITQSPKYLFRKEGQNVTLSCEQNLNHDAMYWYRQDPGQGLRLIYYSQIVNDFQKGDIAEGYSVSREKKESFPLTVTSAQKNPTAFYLCASSVRPGQGKHGEQYFGPGTRLTVT.

V usage is TRBV9 and J usage is TRBJ2-3; D uncertain. V lost 4 bases and J 0 bases, leaving 12 bases between the germline ends. Germline V gene sequence: CDR1 SGDLS, CDR2 YYNGEE. This CDR3 comprises 15 residues. The CDR3 DNA reads as TGTGCCAGCAGCCCCGGTCATCTAAGCACAGATACGCAGTATTTT. It yields the protein CASSPGHLSTDTQYF.

The chain recombines TRBV18 with TRBJ1-2; 7 positions agree with TRBD1. Germline assignment: CDR1 KGHSH and CDR2 LQKENI. The CDR3 has 16 residues. V dropped 6 bases and J dropped 1; count of bases not matched to a gene: 11. Here the CDR3 reads CASSPGPTGLNYGYTF. The CDR3 DNA is TGTGCCAGCTCCCCCGGGCCGACAGGGCTTAACTATGGCTACACCTTC.

This sequence joins TRBV7-3 and TRBJ2-3; D remains ambiguous. The CDR3 covers 15 residues. Germline V gene sequence: CDR1 SGHTA, CDR2 FQGTGA. V was trimmed by 4 bases and J by 4 bases, leaving 15 bases between them. The DNA of the CDR3 is TGTGCCAGCAGCTCCATCCCCCTTGAGGCAGATACGCAGTATTTT. This translates into CASSSIPLEADTQYF.

This chain uses TRBV27 with TRBJ2-1, with D possibly TRBD2 on 6 matching bases. The V gene's germline CDR1 is MNHEY and CDR2 SMNVEV (reference sequence). There are 12 residues in the CDR3. V lost 5 bases, J lost 11 bases, and 13 bases lay in between. CDR3 nucleotides: TGTGCCAGCAGTCAGGGACTTACTAAGCAGTTCTTC. Translation gives CASSQGLTKQFF.

The chain's CDR3 is CASGLSRSDTQYF. CDR3 sequence (DNA): TGTGCCAGCGGACTTAGTAGGTCAGATACGCAGTATTTT. The rearrangement joins TRBV12-3 or TRBV12-4 to TRBJ2-3, with D possibly matching TRBD2 (5 bases). V shed 8 bases and J shed 4 bases, with 13 bases lying between them. The CDR3 has 13 amino acids.

V is TRBV11-1 and J is TRBJ2-1, with TRBD2 identical over 7 bases. The CDR3 contains 13 residues. J was trimmed by 9 bases and V by 5 bases; bases with no gene match: 7. The germline CDR1 and CDR2 sequences are SGHAT and FQDESV (reference sequence). CDR3 coding DNA: TGTGCCAGCAGCCTCCGACTAGCCGTTGAGCAGTTCTTC. Protein sequence: CASSLRLAVEQFF. The full variable domain, rest sourced from reference TRBV11-1 and TRBJ2-1, is EAEVAQSPRYKITEKSQAVAFWCDPISGHATLYWYRQILGQGPELLVQFQDESVVDDSQLPKDRFSAERLKGVDSTLKIQPAELGDSAMYLCASSLRLAVEQFFGPGTRLTVL.

The chain uses TRBV6-5 and TRBJ1-2; a weak D match, TRBD1 (6 bases). The CDR3 is made up of 14 amino acids. CDR1 MNHEY and CDR2 SVGAGI come from the germline V gene. Between the trimmed V and J ends, which lost 5 bases and 5 bases, there was a span of 15 bases. The CDR3 protein is CASSPPGQGYGYTF. CDR3 nucleotides: TGTGCCAGCAGTCCCCCGGGACAAGGATATGGCTACACCTTC.

The chain is built from TRBV7-2 and TRBJ2-7, with D possibly being TRBD2 (5 bases). The germline V gene encodes CDR1 SGHTA and CDR2 FQGNSA. V lost 1 base and J 2 bases, leaving 15 bases between the germline ends. The CDR3 has 16 residues. CDR3 coding DNA: TGTGCCAGCAGCTTAGACTTCGGCGGGTTTACCTACGAGCAGTACTTC. It translates to CASSLDFGGFTYEQYF.

The chain links TRBV12-3 or TRBV12-4 to TRBJ1-5; D gene unclear. This CDR3 has 11 residues. Between the trimmed V and J ends, which lost 3 bases and 13 bases, there was a span of 10 bases. CDR3 bases: TGTGCCAGCAGTTTTGGACTGATACAGCATTTT. Protein product: CASSFGLIQHF.

The CDR3 DNA reads TGTGCCAGCAGTTTATCACAGGTCTCCTACGAGCAGTACTTC. It yields the protein CASSLSQVSYEQYF. This chain connects TRBV27 to TRBJ2-7; weak D call: TRBD1 (5 bases). V dropped 0 bases and J dropped 0 bases, with 6 bases sitting between them. The germline V gene has CDR1 MNHEY and CDR2 SMNVEV (reference sequence). The CDR3 runs 14 residues.

This clone was seen only once. This sequence joins TRBV7-2 and TRBJ1-4; 8 bases are a match to TRBD1. The ends lost 0 bases at V and 7 bases at J; junction bases unmatched: 4. The CDR3 has 15 amino acids. Germline V lookup: CDR1 SGHTA, CDR2 FQGNSA. CDR3 nucleotide sequence: TGTGCCAGCAGCTTAGCGGGGACAGGTAGTGAAAAACTGTTTTTT. This translates into CASSLAGTGSEKLFF.

This clone was seen a single time. This sequence joins TRBV2 and TRBJ2-7; D perhaps matches TRBD2 (6 bases). The CDR3 has 16 amino acids. Germline V gives CDR1 SNHLY, CDR2 FYNNEI. V was pared by 1 base and J by 4 bases, with 17 bases between. The CDR3, as DNA: TGTGCCAGCAGTGAAGAGGGTCCGGGAGTGTCATACGAGCAGTACTTC. It specifies CASSEEGPGVSYEQYF.

The rearrangement uses TRBV19 and TRBJ2-7; 7 nucleotides match TRBD1. After removal of 5 bases from V and 5 bases from J, the junction contained 15 bases not matched to a gene. The CDR3 has 16 residues. Germline lookup yields CDR1 LNHDA and CDR2 SQIVND (reference sequence). The CDR3 loop reads CASSPRQGGTGHEQYF. The CDR3 DNA reads TGTGCCAGTAGTCCACGACAGGGTGGAACAGGTCACGAGCAGTACTTC.

The CDR3 region is CASSGTSGRYNEQFF. The CDR3 DNA sequence: TGTGCCAGCAGCGGGACTAGCGGGAGATACAATGAGCAGTTCTTC. This chain connects TRBV5-4 to TRBJ2-1, with 14 nucleotides matching TRBD2. CDR1 is SGHNT and CDR2 is YYREEE in the germline V gene (reference sequence). V lost 4 bases to trimming and J lost 4 bases; unmatched junction nucleotides: 1. The CDR3 length is 15 residues.

This clone was counted ten times or more. The rearrangement joins TRBV7-9 to TRBJ2-7, with 11 bases aligning to TRBD2. This CDR3 contains 15 residues. Losses at the gene ends were 1 base for V and 2 bases for J; bases not matched to a gene: 1. The germline V gene has CDR1 SEHNR and CDR2 FQNEAQ (reference sequence). The DNA of the CDR3 is TGTGCCAGCAGCTTAGTTAGCGGGAGGGCCTACGAGCAGTACTTC. Translated, it gives CASSLVSGRAYEQYF.

CDR3 loop: CATSRSDQGAQYF. In nucleotides, the CDR3 is TGTGCCACCAGCAGATCCGACCAGGGGGCCCAGTACTTC. The genes are TRBV15 and TRBJ2-5, with TRBD1 identical over 7 bases. CDR1 LNHNV and CDR2 YYDKDF come from the germline V gene (reference sequence). The CDR3 is 13 residues long. J lost 9 bases, V lost 2 bases, and 6 bases had no gene match.